This TCR beta chain derives from a study of blood T cell repertoires in COVID-19. Study summary: The analysed material was cDNA or gDNA that came from T cells, B-cell-depleted T cells, or PBMCs.

Sequenced by immunoSEQ multiplex PCR; TCRdb stores in-frame clones only, minus some. This sample yields about 120,000 clones, of which roughly 80% are seen a single time; less than 2% belongs to the top ten. Germline V gene lookup returns CDR1 MDHEN and CDR2 SYDVKM. V lost 5 bases to trimming and J lost 7 bases; unmatched junction nucleotides: 7. The CDR3 totals 14 residues. The genes are TRBV28 and TRBJ1-2; 10 bases agree with TRBD1. The specimen was peripheral blood. This TCR was recovered from a man between 50 and 59 years old with acute or convalescent COVID-19. This CDR3 reads CASSPMDRGSGYTF. CDR3 DNA sequence: TGTGCCAGCAGTCCCATGGACAGGGGGTCTGGCTACACCTTC.